Below are 19 T cell receptor beta chains sequenced from a single sample in a study of CD8+CD57+ T cells in acquired aplastic anemia. Profiles of TCR beta VDJ and CDR3 were generated from a genomic DNA template. TCRdb processed the reads anew with MiXCR; each CDR3 protein has one entry. This table holds 150,000 or so distinct CDR3 sequences, 40% to 50% found once. All patients picked for sequencing had shown, by flow cytometry, an expansion of CD8+CD57+ cells. Specimen: sorted CD4+, CD8+, or CD8+CD57+ T cells (not recorded which) from PBMCs. All receptors come from a human donor with aplastic anemia.

This clonotype was observed many times. The chain links TRBV25-1 to TRBJ2-7; D call uncertain. Germline V lookup: CDR1 MGHDK, CDR2 SYGVNS. CDR3 size: 11 residues. The V and J ends lost 4 bases and 2 bases respectively, with 3 bases between them. Here the CDR3 reads CASSGTYEQYF. The CDR3, as DNA: TGTGCCAGCAGTGGAACCTACGAGCAGTACTTC.

J is TRBJ1-5 and V is TRBV6-1; 7 bases map to TRBD1. This CDR3 is 16 amino acids long. J was trimmed by 4 bases and V by 6 bases; bases with no gene match: 12. The germline gives CDR1 MNHNS, CDR2 SASEGT. The CDR3 DNA reads TGTGCCAGCAGCGTTCATCAGGGGGGATCGAATCAGCCCCAGCATTTT. Encoded protein: CASSVHQGGSNQPQHF.

The rearrangement joins TRBV28 to TRBJ2-7; 10 bases fit TRBD1. Trimming removed 4 bases from V and 7 bases from J; junction bases left unmatched: 10. CDR1 is MDHEN and CDR2 is SYDVKM in the germline V gene. The CDR3 runs to 15 residues. DNA of the CDR3: TGTGCCAGCAGTTCGTACGGGACAGGGGCTTTAGAGCAGTACTTC. It codes for CASSSYGTGALEQYF.

As to this clonotype: Just one base apart from a much larger clone, this may be a read error. CDR3 sequence reads: CASSGLAGARSTDTQYF. CDR3 nucleotide sequence: TGTGCCAGCAGTGGACTAGCGGGAGCTCGAAGCACAGATACGCAGTATTTT. The V gene is TRBV12-3 or TRBV12-4, the J gene TRBJ2-3; 13 nucleotides agree with TRBD2. Losses at the gene ends were 5 bases for V and 0 bases for J; bases not matched to a gene: 5. The CDR3 contains 17 residues.

As to this clonotype: This CDR3 is missing its conserved last phenylalanine or tryptophan, likely due to a read error. The rearrangement links TRBV20-1 to TRBJ1-6; a possible D gene is TRBD1 (6 bases). Trimming removed 6 bases at V and 6 bases at J, with 12 bases between. CDR1 and CDR2 from the germline V gene are DFQATT and SNEGSKA (reference sequence). The CDR3 sequence is 13 residues long. The CDR3 reads CSARTASNSPLHS. Written as DNA, the CDR3 is TGCAGTGCGCGGACAGCATCTAATTCACCCCTCCACTCT.

In its sample, this clonotype was seen many times. DNA of the CDR3: TGCAGCGTCACAGGGGGCCAAGAGACCCAGTACTTC. This sequence encodes CSVTGGQETQYF. This sequence joins TRBV29-1 and TRBJ2-5; 8 bases fit TRBD1. The V gene's germline CDR1 is SQVTM and CDR2 ANQGSEA. V trimming: 6 bases; J trimming: 1 base; junction bases outside the gene matches: 1. The CDR3 runs to 12 residues. Full variable domain (outside the CDR3, taken from reference TRBV29-1 and TRBJ2-5): SAVISQKPSRDICQRGTSLTIQCQVDSQVTMMFWYRQQPGQSLTLIATANQGSEATYESGFVIDKFPISRPNLTFSTLTVSNMSPEDSSIYLCSVTGGQETQYFGPGTRLLVL.

The chain joins TRBV25-1 to TRBJ2-7; 8 nucleotides agree with TRBD2. Germline-derived CDR1 and CDR2 are MGHDK and SYGVNS. With 6 bases clipped from V and 1 base from J, the junction kept 11 bases outside the gene matches. CDR3 size: 16 residues. CDR3 in amino acids: CASSPGLAGGSYEQYF. The CDR3 DNA follows: TGTGCCAGCAGCCCAGGACTAGCAGGTGGGTCCTACGAGCAGTACTTC.

This clonotype was detected a few times. Germline is not matched at one junction end, which may reflect a read error. The chain joins TRBV28 to TRBJ2-7; unclear D gene. Germline-derived CDR1 and CDR2 are MDHEN and SYDVKM. The CDR3 extends over 12 amino acids. The CDR3 sequence is CVSSFRSYEQYF. The CDR3 DNA reads as TGTGTCAGCAGTTTTAGGTCCTACGAGCAGTACTTC.

The J gene is TRBJ2-7, the V gene TRBV5-6, with 14 positions matching TRBD2. V gave up 3 bases and J gave up 6 bases; unmatched junction bases: 5. Germline V gene lookup returns CDR1 SGHDT and CDR2 YYEEEE. This CDR3 is 15 amino acids long. The CDR3 nucleotides read TGTGCCAGCAGCTCGGGGACTAGCGGGAGTATCGAGCAGTACTTC. It translates to CASSSGTSGSIEQYF.

This clonotype was seen more than once but under ten times. This may be a read error: a much more frequent sequence differs by one nucleotide. The V and J genes are TRBV15 and TRBJ1-4, with D tentatively TRBD1 (5 bases). The CDR3 is made up of 17 amino acids. The germline CDR1 and CDR2 sequences are LNHNV and YYDKDF (reference sequence). CDR3 in amino acids: CATSRDRLGATNEKLSF. The CDR3 DNA sequence: TGTGCCACCAGCAGAGATCGGCTCGGGGCTACTAATGAAAAACTGTCTTTT.

The genes are TRBV25-1 and TRBJ1-1; 10 nucleotides line up with TRBD1. CDR3 size: 16 residues. J was trimmed by 6 bases and V by 3 bases; bases with no gene match: 10. CDR1 is MGHDK, CDR2 SYGVNS, per germline. The CDR3 region is CASSDIRDRGRAEAFF. In DNA form, the CDR3 reads TGTGCCAGCAGTGATATTCGGGACAGGGGTAGGGCTGAAGCTTTCTTT.

V is TRBV19 and J is TRBJ2-7; weak D call: TRBD1 (7 bases). Germline CDR1 is LNHDA and CDR2 is SQIVND (reference sequence). Trimming left V 6 bases short and J 2 bases short, with 14 bases between. The CDR3 length is 14 residues. The CDR3 sequence is CASSETGTPYEQYF. DNA of the CDR3: TGTGCCAGTAGCGAGACAGGGACTCCCTACGAGCAGTACTTC.

This clonotype showed up just once. The chain has TRBV9 and TRBJ2-1; D possibly corresponds to TRBD2 (6 bases). The CDR3 extends over 15 amino acids. CDR1 and CDR2 from the germline V gene are SGDLS and YYNGEE. Deletions cut 3 bases from V and 0 bases from J, with 10 bases between. CDR3 DNA: TGTGCCAGCAGCGAGACTAGTTACTCCTACAATGAGCAGTTCTTC. Translated, it gives CASSETSYSYNEQFF.

The chain uses TRBV2 and TRBJ2-1, with TRBD2 as a possible D gene (6 bases). The length of the CDR3 is 16 residues. V was shortened by 11 bases and J by 5 bases, with 25 bases between the two germline ends. The germline CDR1 and CDR2 sequences are SNHLY and FYNNEI. The CDR3 here is CALLGPRVGGNNEQFF. For the CDR3, the DNA is TGTGCCCTCCTCGGACCACGAGTCGGGGGAAACAATGAGCAGTTCTTC.

This clonotype was counted many times. The chain uses TRBV20-1 and TRBJ2-1; tentative D call: TRBD2 (5 bases). The CDR3 consists of 14 residues. V lost 3 bases to trimming and J lost 6 bases, with 15 bases between them. Germline CDR1 is DFQATT and CDR2 is SNEGSKA (reference sequence). The CDR3 loop is CSARKAEPSNEQFF. CDR3 sequence (DNA): TGCAGTGCTAGGAAAGCGGAACCCTCCAATGAGCAGTTCTTC.

This chain links TRBV7-9 with TRBJ2-1; D gene unclear. Trimming removed 2 bases at V and 10 bases at J, with 6 bases between. Germline V lookup: CDR1 SEHNR, CDR2 FQNEAQ (reference sequence). The CDR3 is 11 residues long. The CDR3 spells CASSLLPEQFF. CDR3 coding DNA: TGTGCCAGCAGCTTACTTCCCGAGCAGTTCTTC.

The rearrangement joins TRBV7-2 to TRBJ2-5; 13 positions match TRBD2. CDR3 length: 17 residues. V lost 0 bases, J lost 4 bases, and 5 bases stayed unmatched. CDR1 is SGHTA and CDR2 is FQGNSA in the germline V gene. The CDR3 DNA sequence: TGTGCCAGCAGCTTAGCGCGGACTAGCGGGAGCGGAGAGACCCAGTACTTC. Protein product: CASSLARTSGSGETQYF. Full variable domain (missing parts from reference TRBV7-2 and TRBJ2-5): GAGVSQSPSNKVTEKGKDVELRCDPISGHTALYWYRQSLGQGLEFLIYFQGNSAPDKSGLPSDRFSAERTGGSVSTLTIQRTQQEDSAVYLCASSLARTSGSGETQYFGPGTRLLVL.

The rearrangement links TRBV10-3 to TRBJ2-7; 8 bases map to TRBD2. This CDR3 contains 14 residues. J lost 1 base, V lost 2 bases, and 1 base had no gene match. Germline V gives CDR1 ENHRY, CDR2 SYGVKD. The CDR3 DNA reads TGTGCCATCAGTGAGGGCGGGGGGTCCTACGAGCAGTACTTC. It encodes CAISEGGGSYEQYF.

This clonotype has at least ten counts. This chain connects TRBV7-3 to TRBJ2-2; possible D gene TRBD2, 5 bases. The CDR3 has 13 residues. Germline V gene sequence: CDR1 SGHTA, CDR2 FQGTGA. Trimming left V 1 base short and J 7 bases short, with 7 bases between. The CDR3: CASSLKRDGELFF. The CDR3 DNA is TGTGCCAGCAGCTTAAAACGGGACGGGGAGCTGTTTTTT.